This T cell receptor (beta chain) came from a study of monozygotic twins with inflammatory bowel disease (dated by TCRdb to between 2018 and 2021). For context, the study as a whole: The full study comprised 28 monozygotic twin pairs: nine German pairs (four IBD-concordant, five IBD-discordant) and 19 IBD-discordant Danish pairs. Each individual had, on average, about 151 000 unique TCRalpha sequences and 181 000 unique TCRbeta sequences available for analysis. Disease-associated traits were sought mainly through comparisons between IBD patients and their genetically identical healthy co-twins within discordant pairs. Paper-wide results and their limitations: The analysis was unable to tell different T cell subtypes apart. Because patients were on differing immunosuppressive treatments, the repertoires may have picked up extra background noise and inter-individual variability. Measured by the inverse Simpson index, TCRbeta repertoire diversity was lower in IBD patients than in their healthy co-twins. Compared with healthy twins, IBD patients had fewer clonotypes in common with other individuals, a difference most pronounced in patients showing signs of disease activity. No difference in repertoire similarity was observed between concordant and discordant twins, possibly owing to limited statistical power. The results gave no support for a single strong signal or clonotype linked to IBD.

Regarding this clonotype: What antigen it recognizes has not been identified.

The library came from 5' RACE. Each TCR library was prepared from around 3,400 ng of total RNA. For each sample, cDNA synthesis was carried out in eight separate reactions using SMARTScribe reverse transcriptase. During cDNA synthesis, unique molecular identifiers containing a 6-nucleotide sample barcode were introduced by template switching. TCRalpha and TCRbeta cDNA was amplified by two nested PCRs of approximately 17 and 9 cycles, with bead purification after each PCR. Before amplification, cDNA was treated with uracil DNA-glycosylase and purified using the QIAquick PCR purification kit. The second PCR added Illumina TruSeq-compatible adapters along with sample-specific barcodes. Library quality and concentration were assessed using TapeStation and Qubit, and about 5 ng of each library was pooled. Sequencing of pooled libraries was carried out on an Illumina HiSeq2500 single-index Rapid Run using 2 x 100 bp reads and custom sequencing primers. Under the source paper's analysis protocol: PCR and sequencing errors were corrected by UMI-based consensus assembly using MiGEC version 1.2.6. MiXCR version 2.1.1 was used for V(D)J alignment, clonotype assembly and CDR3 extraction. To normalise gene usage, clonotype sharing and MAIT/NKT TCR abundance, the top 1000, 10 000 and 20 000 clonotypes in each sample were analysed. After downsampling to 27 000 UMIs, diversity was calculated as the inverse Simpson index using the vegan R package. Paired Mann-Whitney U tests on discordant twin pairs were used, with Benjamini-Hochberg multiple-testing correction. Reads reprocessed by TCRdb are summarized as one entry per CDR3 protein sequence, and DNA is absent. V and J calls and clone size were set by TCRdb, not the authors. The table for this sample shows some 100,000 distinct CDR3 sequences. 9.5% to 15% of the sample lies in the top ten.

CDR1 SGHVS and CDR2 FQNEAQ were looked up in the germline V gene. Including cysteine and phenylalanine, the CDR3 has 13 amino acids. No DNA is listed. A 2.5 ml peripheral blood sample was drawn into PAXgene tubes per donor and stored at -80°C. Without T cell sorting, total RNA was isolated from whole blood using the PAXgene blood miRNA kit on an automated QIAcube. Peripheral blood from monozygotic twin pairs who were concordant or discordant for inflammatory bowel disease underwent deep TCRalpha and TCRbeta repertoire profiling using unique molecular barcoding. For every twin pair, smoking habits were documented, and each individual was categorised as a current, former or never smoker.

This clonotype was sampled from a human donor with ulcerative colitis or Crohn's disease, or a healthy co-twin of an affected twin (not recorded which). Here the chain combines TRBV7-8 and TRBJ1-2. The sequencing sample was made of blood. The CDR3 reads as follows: CASSLRSEAAYTF.